One sample yielded the 17 T cell receptor beta chains listed below, sequenced in a study of tumor-infiltrating lymphocytes in primary liver carcinoma. With around 490 ng total RNA as template and a constant-region primer, TCR beta cDNA was made. Researchers made the TCR beta libraries by running three nested multiplex PCR rounds with slightly modified ARM-PCR. Researchers ran the first two PCR rounds for around 10 cycles each with TRBV1-TRBV30 forward primers and a C-beta reverse primer. TCRdb itself ran the multiplex PCR reads through MiXCR, one entry per CDR3 protein. The sample has 100,000 to 150,000 distinct CDR3 sequences; roughly three fifths are singletons. Total RNA and DNA came together from 20-30 mg of bulk tissue without cell sorting. The specimen was liver tumor tissue from sampling region 3. Subset specified: tumor region T3, left-lateral pole. These receptors all come from a woman aged 55-69 years with primary liver carcinoma and hepatitis B virus infection.

The sample holds many counts of this clonotype. J is TRBJ2-3 and V is TRBV12-3 or TRBV12-4; no clear D. The CDR3 is made up of 14 amino acids. V was trimmed by 3 bases and J by 2 bases, leaving 9 bases between them. The CDR3 protein is CASSLGGSTDTQYF. CDR3 nucleotides: TGTGCCAGCAGTTTGGGCGGATCCACAGATACGCAGTATTTT.

This clonotype was observed many times. The chain is built from TRBV11-3 and TRBJ2-5; 7 positions match TRBD1. CDR3 size: 14 residues. The germline gives CDR1 SGHNT, CDR2 YENEEA. Germline trimming cut 1 base from V and 3 bases from J; bases unmatched to any gene: 2. The CDR3 DNA follows: TGTGCCAGCAGCTTAGGCACAGGGGAAGAGACCCAGTACTTC. This codes for CASSLGTGEETQYF. Supplemented by reference TRBV11-3 and TRBJ2-5, the full variable domain reads EAGVVQSPRYKIIEKKQPVAFWCNPISGHNTLYWYLQNLGQGPELLIRYENEEAVDDSQLPKDRFSAERLKGVDSTLKIQPAELGDSAVYLCASSLGTGEETQYFGPGTRLLVL.

This clonotype came up many times. V gene TRBV7-9 combines with J gene TRBJ2-3; D may be TRBD1 (8 bases). Germline CDR1 and CDR2: SEHNR and FQNEAQ (reference sequence). Deletions cut 5 bases from V and 15 bases from J, with 18 bases between. The length of the CDR3 is 12 residues. The CDR3 bases are TGTGCCAGCAGCCCGCGCGGGGGACAGGTTTATTTT. Protein product: CASSPRGGQVYF.

This clonotype was found once. A much larger clone lies a single base off, so this may be a read error. V and J are TRBV7-8 and TRBJ1-1; no clear D. The germline V gene has CDR1 SGHVS and CDR2 FQNEAQ. The CDR3 covers 13 residues. The CDR3 protein is CASSLEQRTETFF. The CDR3 region has the DNA TGTGCCAGCAGCTTAGAGCAACGGACTGAAACTTTCTTT.

For this clonotype: This may come from a read error, since a much larger clone is one base off. This chain's CDR3 is CATTTSNGIAGTGELFF. Written as DNA, the CDR3 is TGTGCCACCACAACTAGCAACGGAATAGCAGGCACCGGGGAGCTGTTTTTT. The rearrangement links TRBV5-4 to TRBJ2-2, with D perhaps matching TRBD2 (6 bases). V lost 9 bases, J lost 4 bases, and 25 bases lay in between. The CDR3 spans 17 residues. Per germline, CDR1 SGHNT and CDR2 YYREEE (reference sequence). The full variable domain, rest sourced from reference TRBV5-4 and TRBJ2-2, is ETGVTQSPTHLIKTRGQQVTLRCSSQSGHNTVSWYQQALGQGPQFIFQYYREEENGRGNFPPRFSGLQFPNYSSELNVNALELDDSALYLCATTTSNGIAGTGELFFGEGSRLTVL.

The V call is TRBV10-3, the J call TRBJ1-1; tentative D call: TRBD1 (5 bases). V was trimmed by 10 bases and J by 4 bases, leaving 16 bases between them. The CDR3 totals 13 residues. Germline V CDR1 and CDR2: ENHRY, SYGVKD. The CDR3 region is CATADTMSTEAFF. DNA for the CDR3: TGTGCCACAGCGGACACCATGAGCACTGAAGCTTTCTTT.

Remarks on this clonotype: This could be a read error, since a much larger clone is one nucleotide away. The chain recombines TRBV28 with TRBJ2-5, with D perhaps matching TRBD1 or TRBD2 (5 bases each). The V gene's germline CDR1 is MDHEN and CDR2 SYDVKM. The CDR3 sequence is 14 residues long. The CDR3 region is CASTNPGAAETQCF. The CDR3 DNA is TGTGCCAGCACCAACCCCGGGGCAGCGGAGACCCAGTGCTTC. Full variable domain (outside the CDR3, taken from reference TRBV28 and TRBJ2-5): DVKVTQSSRYLVKRTGEKVFLECVQDMDHENMFWYRQDPGLGLRLIYFSYDVKMKEKGDIPEGYSVSREKKERFSLILESASTNQTSMYLCASTNPGAAETQCFGPGTRLLVL.

This clonotype was detected a few times. The genes are TRBV5-1 and TRBJ2-7; no firm D call. The V end was cut by 3 bases, the J end by 6 bases, with 10 bases between. The CDR3 totals 12 residues. Germline lookup yields CDR1 SGHRS and CDR2 YFSETQ. DNA of the CDR3: TGCGCCAGCAGCTCTTACTTGGGCGAGCAGTACTTC. It is translated as CASSSYLGEQYF.

As to this clonotype: A much bigger clone sits one base away, suggesting this may be a read error. The chain recombines TRBV14 with TRBJ1-2; the match to TRBD1 covers 7 bases. The CDR3 spans 15 residues. Germline loops: CDR1 SGHDN, CDR2 FVKESK. For the CDR3, the DNA is TGTGTCAGCAGCCAAGCCACAGGGGCTAACTATGGCTACACCTTC. Translated, it gives CVSSQATGANYGYTF.

The CDR3 DNA is TGCAGCGTTGGGGACGGCACGAACACTGAAGCTTTCTTT. Amino acids: CSVGDGTNTEAFF. The gene calls are TRBV29-1 and TRBJ1-1; TRBD1 is a possible D gene (5 bases). V was cut by 4 bases and J by 1 base, with 10 bases left in between. CDR3 size: 13 residues. Per the germline V gene, CDR1 is SQVTM and CDR2 is ANQGSEA.

This clonotype was observed a few times. Given a much more abundant clone one base away, this may be a read error. The chain combines TRBV6-6 with TRBJ2-1; perhaps D is TRBD1 or TRBD2 (5 bases each). CDR3 length: 13 residues. Germline lookup yields CDR1 MNHNY and CDR2 SVGAGI (reference sequence). CDR3 sequence reads: CARSYSRDHEQFF. The CDR3 region has the DNA TGTGCCAGAAGTTACTCCAGGGACCATGAGCAGTTCTTC.

This clonotype showed up many times. The chain carries TRBV2 and TRBJ2-3, with no clear D. CDR1 SNHLY and CDR2 FYNNEI come from the germline V gene. The CDR3 has 14 residues. V was pared by 1 base and J by 2 bases, with 7 bases between. The CDR3 loop reads CASSEGGLTDTQYF. The DNA for the CDR3 is TGTGCCAGCAGTGAAGGTGGGCTCACAGATACGCAGTATTTT.

The chain uses TRBV11-2 and TRBJ2-3; D might be TRBD1 (5 bases). The J call is doubtful: the DNA matches TRBJ1-5 better. CDR3 size: 14 residues. CDR1 SGHAT and CDR2 FQNNGV come from the germline V gene. CDR3 nucleotides: TGTTCTAGCAGCCTGGGACTGCCCACAGATACGCAGCATTTT. Its translation is CSSSLGLPTDTQHF.

Points on this clonotype: At one end the junction does not follow the germline gene, possibly because of a read error. The gene calls are TRBV29-1 and TRBJ2-3; 8 bases agree with TRBD1. The CDR3 spans 12 residues. CDR1 is SQVTM, CDR2 ANQGSEA, per germline. Here the CDR3 DNA reads TGCAGCGTTGAGACAGGGGCAGATACGCTGTATTTT. It codes for CSVETGADTLYF.

This clonotype has just one count. A junction boundary mismatches the germline segment, possibly from a read error. V and J are TRBV4-2 and TRBJ2-1; D perhaps matches TRBD2 (6 bases). Germline V CDR1 and CDR2: LGHNA, YNFKEQ. The CDR3 loop spans 13 amino acids. The CDR3 DNA reads as TGTGCTAGCAGTACTAGCTCCTACAATGAGCAGTCCTTC. Its translation is CASSTSSYNEQSF.

A note on this clonotype: One end of the junction fails to match germline, which may point to a read error. This chain uses TRBV11-1 with TRBJ2-5, with D possibly being TRBD1 or TRBD2 (5 bases each). This CDR3 contains 15 residues. Germline CDR1 is SGHAT and CDR2 is FQDESV (reference sequence). The DNA of the CDR3 is TGTGCTAGCAGCTCGCCCGGGACCGAACAAGAGACCCAGTACTTC. It specifies CASSSPGTEQETQYF.

This clonotype was seen once. The chain is built from TRBV11-2 and TRBJ2-1, with a weak D call TRBD2 (6 bases). The CDR3 extends over 14 amino acids. Germline CDR1 and CDR2: SGHAT and FQNNGV. CDR3 coding DNA: TGTACTAGCAGTCCGGATTCGAGGTATAGGGAGCAGTTCTTC. Translation gives CTSSPDSRYREQFF.